The present TCR beta chain was sequenced within a study of CD8 T cells in ankylosing spondylitis. The CDR3 has 17 amino acids. Trimming at V came to 5 bases and at J to 2 bases, leaving 9 bases not matched to a gene. Germline V gene sequence: CDR1 KGHSH, CDR2 LQKENI. General study points: Clones that were linked to disease were CD8+ and were relatively rare in peripheral blood. A number of the motif variants had already been described in reactive arthritis synovial fluid and blood.

About this clonotype: What it binds is unknown.

As the method for making TCR beta libraries, quantitative 5'-RACE with molecular barcodes was used. TCRdb used MiXCR to reprocess the 5' RACE reads, holding one entry per CDR3 protein. The sample yields hundreds of thousands of distinct CDR3 sequences, about 20% seen once. Sequencing was done on a sample of blood, either unsorted or a sorted T cell fraction (not recorded which). This clonotype was sampled from a male donor with ankylosing spondylitis or in good health (not recorded which). V is TRBV18 and J is TRBJ2-2; 9 bases map to TRBD1. CDR3 coding DNA: TGTGCCAGCTCAACCCTACCGGGACAGGGAAACACCGGGGAGCTGTTTTTT. Protein: CASSTLPGQGNTGELFF.